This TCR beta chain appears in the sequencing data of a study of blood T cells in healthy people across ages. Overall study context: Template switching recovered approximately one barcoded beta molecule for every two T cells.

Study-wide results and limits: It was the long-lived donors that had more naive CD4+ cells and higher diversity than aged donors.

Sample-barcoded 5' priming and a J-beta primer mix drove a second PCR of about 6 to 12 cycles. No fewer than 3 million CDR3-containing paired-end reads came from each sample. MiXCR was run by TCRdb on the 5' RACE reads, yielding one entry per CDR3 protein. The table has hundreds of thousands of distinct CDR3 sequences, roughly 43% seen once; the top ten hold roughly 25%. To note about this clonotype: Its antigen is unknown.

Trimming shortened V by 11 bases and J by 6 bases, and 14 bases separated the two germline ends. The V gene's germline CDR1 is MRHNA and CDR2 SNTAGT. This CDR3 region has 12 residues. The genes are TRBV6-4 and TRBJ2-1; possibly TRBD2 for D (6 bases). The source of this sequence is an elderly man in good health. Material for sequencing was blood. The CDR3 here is CAGGWAPNEQFF. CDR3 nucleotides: TGTGCCGGAGGGTGGGCCCCCAATGAGCAGTTCTTC.